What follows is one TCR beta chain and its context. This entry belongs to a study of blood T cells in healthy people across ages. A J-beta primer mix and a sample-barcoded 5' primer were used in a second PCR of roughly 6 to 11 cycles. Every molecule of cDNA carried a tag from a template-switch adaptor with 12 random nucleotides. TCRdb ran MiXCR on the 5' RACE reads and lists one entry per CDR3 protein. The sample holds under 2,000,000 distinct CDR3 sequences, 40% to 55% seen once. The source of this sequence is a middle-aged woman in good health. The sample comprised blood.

The CDR3 region has the DNA TGCAGTGCTAGAAGGAGGGAGGGAGAGACCCAGTACTTC. It yields the protein CSARRREGETQYF. This chain uses TRBV20-1 with TRBJ2-7, with TRBD2 matching 7 bases. The J call could be wrong; TRBJ2-5 is a better fit for the DNA end. The CDR3 is 13 amino acids. CDR1 is DFQATT and CDR2 is SNEGSKA in the germline V gene (reference sequence).